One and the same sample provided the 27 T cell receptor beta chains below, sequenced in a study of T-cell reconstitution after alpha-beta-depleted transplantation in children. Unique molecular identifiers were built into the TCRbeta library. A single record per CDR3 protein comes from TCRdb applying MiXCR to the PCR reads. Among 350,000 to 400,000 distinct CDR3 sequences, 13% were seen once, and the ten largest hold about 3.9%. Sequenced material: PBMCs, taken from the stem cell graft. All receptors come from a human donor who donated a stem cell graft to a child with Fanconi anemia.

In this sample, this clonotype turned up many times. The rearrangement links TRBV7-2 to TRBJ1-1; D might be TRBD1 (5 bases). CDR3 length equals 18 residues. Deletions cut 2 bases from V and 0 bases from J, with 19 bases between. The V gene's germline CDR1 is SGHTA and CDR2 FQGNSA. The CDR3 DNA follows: TGTGCCAGCAGCTTAAGGGGTGGCCTCTCGGGCATGAACACTGAAGCTTTCTTT. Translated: CASSLRGGLSGMNTEAFF.

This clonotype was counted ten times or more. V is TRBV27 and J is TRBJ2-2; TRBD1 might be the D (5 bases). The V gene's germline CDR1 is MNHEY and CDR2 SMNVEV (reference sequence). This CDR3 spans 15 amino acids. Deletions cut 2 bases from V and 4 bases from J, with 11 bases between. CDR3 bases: TGTGCCAGCAGTTTAATCCGGCAGGGCACCGGGGAGCTGTTTTTT. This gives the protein CASSLIRQGTGELFF.

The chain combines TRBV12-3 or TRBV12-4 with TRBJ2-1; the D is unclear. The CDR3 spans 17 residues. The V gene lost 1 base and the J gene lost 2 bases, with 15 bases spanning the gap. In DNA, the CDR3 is TGTGCCAGCAGTTTAGAAATCAGTTCTAACGCCTACAATGAGCAGTTCTTC. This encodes CASSLEISSNAYNEQFF.

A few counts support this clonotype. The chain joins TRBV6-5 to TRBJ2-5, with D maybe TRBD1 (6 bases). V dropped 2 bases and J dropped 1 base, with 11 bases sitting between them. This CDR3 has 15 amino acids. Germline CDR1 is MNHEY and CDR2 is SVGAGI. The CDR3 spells CASSYRGQTQETQYF. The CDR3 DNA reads TGTGCCAGCAGTTACAGAGGACAGACCCAAGAGACCCAGTACTTC.

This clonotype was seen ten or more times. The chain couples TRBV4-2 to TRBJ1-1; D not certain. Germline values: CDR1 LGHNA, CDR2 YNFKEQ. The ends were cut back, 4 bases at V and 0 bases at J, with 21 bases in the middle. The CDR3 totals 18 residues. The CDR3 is CASSPSSGLRAMNTEAFF. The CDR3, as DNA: TGTGCCAGCAGCCCCTCGTCCGGACTCAGAGCCATGAACACTGAAGCTTTCTTT.

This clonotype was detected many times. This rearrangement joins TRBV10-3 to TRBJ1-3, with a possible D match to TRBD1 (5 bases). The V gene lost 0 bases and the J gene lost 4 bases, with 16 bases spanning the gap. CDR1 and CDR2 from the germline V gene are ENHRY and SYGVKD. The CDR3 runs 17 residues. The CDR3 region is CAISESKGRASGNTIYF. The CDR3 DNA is TGTGCCATCAGTGAGTCGAAGGGCAGGGCGAGCGGAAACACCATATATTTT.

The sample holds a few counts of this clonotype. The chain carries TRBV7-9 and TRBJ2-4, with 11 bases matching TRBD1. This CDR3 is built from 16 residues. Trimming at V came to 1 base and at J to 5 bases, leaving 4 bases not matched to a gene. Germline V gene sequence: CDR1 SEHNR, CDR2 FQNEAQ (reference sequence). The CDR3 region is CASSLEDRGLENIQYF. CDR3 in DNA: TGTGCCAGCAGCTTAGAGGACAGGGGGCTGGAAAACATTCAGTACTTC.

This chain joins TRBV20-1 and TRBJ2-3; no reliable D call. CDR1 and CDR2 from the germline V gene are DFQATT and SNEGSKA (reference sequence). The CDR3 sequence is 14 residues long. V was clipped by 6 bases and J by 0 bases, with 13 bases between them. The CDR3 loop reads CSARTGKSTDTQYF. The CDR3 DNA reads TGCAGTGCGAGGACCGGAAAAAGCACAGATACGCAGTATTTT.

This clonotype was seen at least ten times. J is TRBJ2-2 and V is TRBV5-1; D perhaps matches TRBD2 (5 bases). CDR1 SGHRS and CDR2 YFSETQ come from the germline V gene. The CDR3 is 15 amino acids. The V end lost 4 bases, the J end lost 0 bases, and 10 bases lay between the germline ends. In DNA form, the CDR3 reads TGCGCCAGCAGCCCTCGGGGATCGAACACCGGGGAGCTGTTTTTT. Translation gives CASSPRGSNTGELFF.

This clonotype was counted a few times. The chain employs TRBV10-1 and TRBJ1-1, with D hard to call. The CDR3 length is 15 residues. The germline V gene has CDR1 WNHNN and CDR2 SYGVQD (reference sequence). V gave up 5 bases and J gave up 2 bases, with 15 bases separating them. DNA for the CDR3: TGCGCCAGCAGTCTAGGTTGGAGCCAAAACACTGAAGCTTTCTTT. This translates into CASSLGWSQNTEAFF.

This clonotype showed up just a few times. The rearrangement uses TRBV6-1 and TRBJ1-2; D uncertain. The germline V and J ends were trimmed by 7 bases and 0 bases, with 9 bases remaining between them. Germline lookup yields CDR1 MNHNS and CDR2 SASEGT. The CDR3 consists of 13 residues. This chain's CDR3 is CASTPNPNYGYTF. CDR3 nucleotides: TGTGCCAGCACTCCCAACCCTAACTATGGCTACACCTTC.

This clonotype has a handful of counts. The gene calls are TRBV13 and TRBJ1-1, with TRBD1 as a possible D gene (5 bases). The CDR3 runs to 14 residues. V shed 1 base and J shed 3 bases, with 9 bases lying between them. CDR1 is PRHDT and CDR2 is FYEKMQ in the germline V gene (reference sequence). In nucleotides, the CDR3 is TGTGCCAGCAGCTTAGAAGTGGGGGACACTGAAGCTTTCTTT. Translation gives CASSLEVGDTEAFF.

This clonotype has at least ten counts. The CDR3 coding sequence is TGTGCCACCAGCAGAGACCGGGGTTTCTACGAGCAGTACTTC. It encodes CATSRDRGFYEQYF. This rearrangement joins TRBV15 to TRBJ2-7; possibly TRBD2 for D (5 bases). Germline lookup yields CDR1 LNHNV and CDR2 YYDKDF (reference sequence). The CDR3 contains 14 residues. V dropped 0 bases and J dropped 3 bases, with 9 bases sitting between them.

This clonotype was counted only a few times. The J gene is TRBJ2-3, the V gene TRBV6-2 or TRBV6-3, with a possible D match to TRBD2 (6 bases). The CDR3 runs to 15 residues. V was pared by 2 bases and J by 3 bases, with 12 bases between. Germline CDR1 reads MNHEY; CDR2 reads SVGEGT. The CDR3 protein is CASSYRWDSTDTQYF. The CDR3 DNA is TGTGCCAGCAGTTACCGGTGGGACTCGACAGATACGCAGTATTTT.

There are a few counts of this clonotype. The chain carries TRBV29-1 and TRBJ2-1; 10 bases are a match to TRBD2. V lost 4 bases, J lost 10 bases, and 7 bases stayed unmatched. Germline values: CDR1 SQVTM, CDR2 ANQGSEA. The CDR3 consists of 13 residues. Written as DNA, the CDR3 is TGCAGCGTTGGGCCAGCGGGGGGGCCGGAGCAGTTCTTC. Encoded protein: CSVGPAGGPEQFF.

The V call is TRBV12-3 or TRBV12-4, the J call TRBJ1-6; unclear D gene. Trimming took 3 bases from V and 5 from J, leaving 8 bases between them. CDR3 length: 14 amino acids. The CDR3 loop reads CASSFGLNNSPLHF. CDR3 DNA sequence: TGTGCCAGCAGTTTCGGCCTCAATAATTCACCCCTCCACTTT.

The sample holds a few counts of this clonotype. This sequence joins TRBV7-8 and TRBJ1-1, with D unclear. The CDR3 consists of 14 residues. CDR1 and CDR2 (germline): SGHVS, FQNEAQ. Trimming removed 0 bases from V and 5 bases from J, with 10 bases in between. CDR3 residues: CASSLAGVGTEAFF. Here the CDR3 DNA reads TGTGCCAGCAGCTTAGCCGGCGTGGGGACTGAAGCTTTCTTT.

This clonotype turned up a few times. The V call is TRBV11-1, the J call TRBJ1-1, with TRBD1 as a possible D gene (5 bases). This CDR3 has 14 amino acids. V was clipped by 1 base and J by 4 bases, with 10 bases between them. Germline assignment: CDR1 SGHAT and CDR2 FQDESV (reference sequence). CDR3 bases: TGTGCCAGCAGCTTAGTAAGGGGCGCCACTGAAGCTTTCTTT. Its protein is CASSLVRGATEAFF.

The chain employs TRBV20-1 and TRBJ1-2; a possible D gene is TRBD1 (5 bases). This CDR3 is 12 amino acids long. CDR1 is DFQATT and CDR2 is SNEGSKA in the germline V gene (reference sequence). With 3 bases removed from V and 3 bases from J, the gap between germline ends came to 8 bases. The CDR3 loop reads CSASGHYYGYTF. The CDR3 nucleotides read TGCAGTGCTAGCGGACACTACTATGGCTACACCTTC.

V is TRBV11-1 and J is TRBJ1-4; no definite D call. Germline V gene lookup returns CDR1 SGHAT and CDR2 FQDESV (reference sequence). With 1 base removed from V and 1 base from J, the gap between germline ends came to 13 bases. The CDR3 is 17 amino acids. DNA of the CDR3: TGTGCCAGCAGCTTAGATGGGCCCCTAGGAACTAATGAAAAACTGTTTTTT. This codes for CASSLDGPLGTNEKLFF.

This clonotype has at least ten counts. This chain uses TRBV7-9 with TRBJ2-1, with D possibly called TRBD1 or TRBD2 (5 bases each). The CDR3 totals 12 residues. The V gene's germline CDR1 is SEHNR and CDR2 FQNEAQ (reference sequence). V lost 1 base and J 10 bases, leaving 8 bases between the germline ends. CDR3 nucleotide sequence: TGTGCCAGCAGCTTAGACGGGGACGAGCAGTTCTTC. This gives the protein CASSLDGDEQFF.

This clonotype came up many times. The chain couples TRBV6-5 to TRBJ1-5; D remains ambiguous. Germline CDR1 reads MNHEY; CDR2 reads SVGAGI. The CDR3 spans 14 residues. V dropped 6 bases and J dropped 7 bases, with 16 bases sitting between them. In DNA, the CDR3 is TGTGCCAGCAGGTGGACGGCCTATGAACAGCCCCAGCATTTT. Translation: CASRWTAYEQPQHF.

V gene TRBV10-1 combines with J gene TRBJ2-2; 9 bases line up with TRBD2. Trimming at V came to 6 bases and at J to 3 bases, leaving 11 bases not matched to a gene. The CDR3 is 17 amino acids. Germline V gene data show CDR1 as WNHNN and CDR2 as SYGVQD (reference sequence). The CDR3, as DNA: TGCGCCAGCAGCCCGGAGGGCGGGGGGGCCCACACCGGGGAGCTGTTTTTT. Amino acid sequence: CASSPEGGGAHTGELFF.

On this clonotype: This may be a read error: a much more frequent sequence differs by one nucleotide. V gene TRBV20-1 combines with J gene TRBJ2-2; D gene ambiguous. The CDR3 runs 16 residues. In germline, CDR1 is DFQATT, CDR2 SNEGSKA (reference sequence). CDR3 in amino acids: CCATPWSMGETGELFF. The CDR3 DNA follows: TGCTGTGCTACCCCTTGGTCGATGGGTGAGACCGGGGAGCTGTTTTTT.

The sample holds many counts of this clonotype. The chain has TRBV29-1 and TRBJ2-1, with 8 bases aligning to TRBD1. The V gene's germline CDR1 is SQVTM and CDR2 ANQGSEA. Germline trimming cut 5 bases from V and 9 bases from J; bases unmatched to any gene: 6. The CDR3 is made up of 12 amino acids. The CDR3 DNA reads TGCAGCGTTTATACAGGGGGGAGTGAGCAGTTCTTC. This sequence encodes CSVYTGGSEQFF.

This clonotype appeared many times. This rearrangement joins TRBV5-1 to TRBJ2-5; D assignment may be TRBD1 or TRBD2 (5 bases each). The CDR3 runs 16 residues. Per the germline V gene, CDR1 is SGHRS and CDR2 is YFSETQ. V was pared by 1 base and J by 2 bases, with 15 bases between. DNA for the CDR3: TGCGCCAGCAGCTTGACGACGGGACGAAGACAAGAGACCCAGTACTTC. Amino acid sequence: CASSLTTGRRQETQYF.

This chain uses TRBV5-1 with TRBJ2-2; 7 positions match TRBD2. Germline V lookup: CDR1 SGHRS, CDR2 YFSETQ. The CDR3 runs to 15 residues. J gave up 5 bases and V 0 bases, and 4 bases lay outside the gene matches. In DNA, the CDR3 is TGCGCCAGCAGCTTGGCCGTGCGGGGGACCGGGGAGCTGTTTTTT. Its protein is CASSLAVRGTGELFF.